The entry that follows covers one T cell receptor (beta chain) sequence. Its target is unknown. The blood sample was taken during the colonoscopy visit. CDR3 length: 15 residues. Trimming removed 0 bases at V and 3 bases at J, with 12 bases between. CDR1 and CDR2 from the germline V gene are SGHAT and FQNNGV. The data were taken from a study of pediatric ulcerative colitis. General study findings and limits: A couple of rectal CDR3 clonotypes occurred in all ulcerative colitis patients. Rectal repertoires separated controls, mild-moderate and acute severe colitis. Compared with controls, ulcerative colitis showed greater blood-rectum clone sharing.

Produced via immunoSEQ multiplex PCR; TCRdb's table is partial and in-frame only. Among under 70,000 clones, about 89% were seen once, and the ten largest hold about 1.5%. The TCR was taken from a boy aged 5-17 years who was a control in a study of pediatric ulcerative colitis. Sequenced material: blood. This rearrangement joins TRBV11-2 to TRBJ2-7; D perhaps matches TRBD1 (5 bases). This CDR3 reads CASSLDGQGFYEQYF. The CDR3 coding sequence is TGTGCCAGCAGCTTAGATGGGCAGGGCTTCTACGAGCAGTACTTC.